Listed below are T cell receptor beta chains from one sample, sequenced in a study of shared clonotypes between healthy human individuals. Sequenced by immunoSEQ multiplex PCR; TCRdb stores in-frame clones only, minus some. The sample lists over 400,000 clones, around 96% seen once, with 0.064% in the top ten. Sequenced material: naive CD4+ T cells sorted from blood. Receptors were obtained from a woman in her twenties or thirties in good health. The conserved cysteine and the conserved F or W are not part of the CDR3 here. Only some rows state a clone size, as once, few, many or a class for expanded clones.

j_gene,abundance,v_gene,CDR3aa
TRBJ2-1,.,TRBV18,ASSPGGKQF
TRBJ2-7,.,TRBV28,ASSLTGSYEQY
TRBJ1-2,.,TRBV30,AWFQGAMGYGYT
TRBJ2-2,.,TRBV5-8,ASSLVGSGSHTGELF
TRBJ1-2,once,TRBV28,ASSRPRPYGYT
TRBJ2-7,once,TRBV28,ASSIPTLYEQY
TRBJ1-2,.,TRBV27,ASSLRGRNGYT
TRBJ2-3,.,TRBV7-9,ASSTFTADTQY
TRBJ2-2,.,TRBV11-2,ASSAYIANTGELF
TRBJ2-1,.,TRBV6-5,ASSQTGETYNEQF
TRBJ2-7,.,TRBV7-6,ASSPGHNYEQY
TRBJ2-1,.,TRBV19,ASSRQGTGMGNEQF
TRBJ2-7,.,TRBV5-1,ASSPLGSGSSYEQY
TRBJ1-5,.,TRBV6-6,ASSGRQGDSNQPQH
TRBJ2-7,once,TRBV7-6,ASSFGSPGQGLGEQY